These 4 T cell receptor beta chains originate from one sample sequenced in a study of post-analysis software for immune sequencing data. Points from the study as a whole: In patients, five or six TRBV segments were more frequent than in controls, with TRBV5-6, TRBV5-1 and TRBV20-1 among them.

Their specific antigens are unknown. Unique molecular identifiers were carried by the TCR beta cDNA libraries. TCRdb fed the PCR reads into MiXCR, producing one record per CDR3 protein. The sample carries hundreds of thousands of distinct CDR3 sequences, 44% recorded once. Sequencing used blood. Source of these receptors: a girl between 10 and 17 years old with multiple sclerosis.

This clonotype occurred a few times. The CDR3 loop is CSARVGLGYEQYF. In nucleotides, the CDR3 is TGCAGTGCTAGGGTGGGGTTAGGGTACGAGCAGTACTTC. The rearrangement links TRBV20-1 to TRBJ2-7, with D hard to call. The CDR3 consists of 13 residues. V shed 3 bases and J shed 4 bases, with 13 bases lying between them. Germline-derived CDR1 and CDR2 are DFQATT and SNEGSKA (reference sequence).

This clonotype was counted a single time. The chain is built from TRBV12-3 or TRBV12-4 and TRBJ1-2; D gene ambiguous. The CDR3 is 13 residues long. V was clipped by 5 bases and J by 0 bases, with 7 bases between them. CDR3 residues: CASSEIANYGYTF. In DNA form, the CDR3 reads TGTGCCAGCAGTGAGATAGCTAACTATGGCTACACCTTC.

The CDR3 sequence: CASNPTGGSNEQFF. CDR3 DNA: TGTGCCAGCAATCCCACAGGCGGTAGCAATGAGCAGTTCTTC. This rearrangement joins TRBV6-5 to TRBJ2-1, with a weak D call TRBD1 (5 bases). Germline V CDR1 and CDR2: MNHEY, SVGAGI. The CDR3 sequence is 14 residues long. The V end lost 7 bases, the J end lost 6 bases, and 16 bases lay between the germline ends.

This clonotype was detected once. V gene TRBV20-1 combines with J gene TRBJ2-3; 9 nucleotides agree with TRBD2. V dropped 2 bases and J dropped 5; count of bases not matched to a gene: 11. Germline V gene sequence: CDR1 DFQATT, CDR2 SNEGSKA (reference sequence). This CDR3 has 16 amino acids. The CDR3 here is CSARLLRLAALDTQYF. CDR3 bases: TGCAGTGCTAGATTACTCCGACTAGCGGCGTTAGATACGCAGTATTTT.